This T cell receptor beta chain was sequenced in a study of response to subunit inactivated influenza vaccine. Study results and limitations: Each seasonal influenza vaccination recruits few new T cells, the authors suggested.

This clonotype was observed many times. Its target is not known. Via MiXCR, TCRdb re-called the RT-PCR reads, giving one row per CDR3 protein. This sample carries fewer than 650,000 distinct CDR3 sequences, 10% to 15% of them seen once, and the ten largest clones take less than 15%. The V and J ends lost 1 base and 6 bases respectively, with 17 bases between them. Germline V gene lookup returns CDR1 SGHRS and CDR2 YFSETQ. The CDR3 has 16 amino acids. This chain connects TRBV5-1 to TRBJ1-5; a possible D gene is TRBD1 (5 bases). The TCR was taken from a man aged 45-65 years who received an inactivated influenza vaccine. The material sequenced was PBMCs from blood, taken around seven weeks after vaccination. The CDR3 DNA is TGCGCCAGCAGCTTGTGGGGCAGGGAAGTGGGTCAGCCCCAGCATTTT. Protein sequence: CASSLWGREVGQPQHF.